These 28 T cell receptor beta chains originate from one sample sequenced in a study of identical twins. One entry per CDR3 protein results from TCRdb running MiXCR on the 5' RACE reads. Here the sample spans around 960,000 distinct CDR3 sequences, about 12% being singletons. These data are also associated with another study on yellow fever vaccine responses in identical twins.

The material sequenced was PBMCs. These receptors came from a woman aged 18-29 years in good health.

This clonotype showed up just a few times. The chain uses TRBV29-1 and TRBJ2-3, with TRBD2 matching over 12 bases. Germline V gives CDR1 SQVTM, CDR2 ANQGSEA. The CDR3 is 15 amino acids. V gave up 7 bases and J gave up 0 bases; unmatched junction bases: 5. The CDR3 sequence: CSAKGLAGSTDTQYF. CDR3 coding DNA: TGCAGCGCCAAAGGACTAGCGGGAAGCACAGATACGCAGTATTTT.

This clonotype was detected many times. The V gene is TRBV12-3 or TRBV12-4, the J gene TRBJ2-3; no definite D call. The CDR3 extends over 14 amino acids. V gave up 4 bases and J gave up 2 bases, with 10 bases separating them. CDR3 sequence reads: CASSSGQVTDTQYF. The CDR3 DNA reads TGTGCCAGCAGTTCTGGGCAGGTCACAGATACGCAGTATTTT.

The J gene is TRBJ2-2, the V gene TRBV10-3, with 10 bases aligning to TRBD1. The CDR3 spans 17 residues. The germline V gene has CDR1 ENHRY and CDR2 SYGVKD. Losses at the gene ends were 3 bases for V and 6 bases for J; bases not matched to a gene: 10. CDR3 bases: TGTGCCATCAGTGACTCCCTCGGACAGGGGGTACCCGGGGAGCTGTTTTTT. Its protein is CAISDSLGQGVPGELFF.

The chain employs TRBV13 and TRBJ2-3; D gene ambiguous. The CDR3 runs to 13 residues. Germline V lookup: CDR1 PRHDT, CDR2 FYEKMQ (reference sequence). The V gene lost 7 bases and the J gene lost 6 bases, with 14 bases spanning the gap. The CDR3 reads CASTPPSLDTQYF. The DNA for the CDR3 is TGTGCCAGCACCCCTCCTTCCCTGGATACGCAGTATTTT.

This clonotype was counted ten times or more. The rearrangement links TRBV7-6 to TRBJ2-2; TRBD1 agrees at 8 bases. The germline V gene has CDR1 SGHVS and CDR2 FNYEAQ. The CDR3 consists of 15 residues. V gave up 5 bases and J gave up 5 bases; unmatched junction bases: 7. CDR3 sequence reads: CASSPWTGNTGELFF. DNA for the CDR3: TGTGCCAGCAGCCCGTGGACAGGGAATACCGGGGAGCTGTTTTTT.

The rearrangement uses TRBV12-3 or TRBV12-4 and TRBJ2-1; 7 nucleotides line up with TRBD1. V was pared by 6 bases and J by 6 bases, with 5 bases of the junction left unmatched. This CDR3 comprises 13 residues. CDR3 DNA: TGTGCCAGCAGCACGACAGGGTTCAATGAGCAGTTCTTC. It encodes CASSTTGFNEQFF.

The chain recombines TRBV24-1 with TRBJ2-5; 7 nucleotides align to TRBD2. The CDR3 covers 13 residues. Germline loops: CDR1 KGHDR, CDR2 SFDVKD. V dropped 4 bases and J dropped 3; count of bases not matched to a gene: 1. The CDR3 loop is CATSDGTKETQYF. The CDR3 DNA reads TGTGCCACCAGTGACGGGACTAAAGAGACCCAGTACTTC.

In its sample, this clonotype was seen many times. The chain joins TRBV5-1 to TRBJ1-1; a possible D gene is TRBD1 (5 bases). The CDR3 loop spans 14 amino acids. The ends were cut back, 2 bases at V and 1 base at J, with 9 bases in the middle. CDR1 and CDR2 (germline): SGHRS, YFSETQ. The CDR3 loop reads CASSFSQGNTEAFF. CDR3 in DNA: TGCGCCAGCAGCTTTTCCCAGGGGAACACTGAAGCTTTCTTT.

As for this clonotype: An end of the junction differs from the germline gene, which may be a read error. The rearrangement joins TRBV7-3 to TRBJ1-6, with no clear D. Germline V gene lookup returns CDR1 SGHTA and CDR2 FQGTGA. The CDR3 has 15 residues. CDR3: CASSLMSGDNSPLYF. Written as DNA, the CDR3 is TGTGCCAGCAGCTTAATGTCAGGAGATAATTCACCCCTCTACTTT.

Ten or more counts support this clonotype. The CDR3 spells CSAPPSGAREAFF. In nucleotides, the CDR3 is TGCAGTGCCCCCCCCTCGGGGGCCCGAGAAGCTTTCTTT. This chain connects TRBV20-1 to TRBJ1-1; tentatively, D is TRBD1 (6 bases). The CDR3 has 13 amino acids. The germline V gene encodes CDR1 DFQATT and CDR2 SNEGSKA (reference sequence). V shed 6 bases and J shed 8 bases, with 19 bases lying between them.

The rearrangement links TRBV28 to TRBJ2-5; D is perhaps TRBD1 (7 bases). V was trimmed by 6 bases and J by 2 bases, leaving 13 bases between them. The germline V gene encodes CDR1 MDHEN and CDR2 SYDVKM. The length of the CDR3 is 14 residues. The CDR3 DNA is TGTGCCAGCAGAGCCCCAGGGGGGCAAGAGACCCAGTACTTC. Protein: CASRAPGGQETQYF.

This chain connects TRBV20-1 to TRBJ2-7, with D tentatively TRBD2 (6 bases). Trimming cost V 3 bases and J 2 bases, with 14 bases left between them. The CDR3 has 14 amino acids. Germline V gene sequence: CDR1 DFQATT, CDR2 SNEGSKA (reference sequence). This chain's CDR3 is CSASYGRRAYEQYF. CDR3 DNA sequence: TGCAGTGCTAGTTACGGGAGACGGGCCTACGAGCAGTACTTC.

This clonotype was counted a single time. The chain has TRBV12-3 or TRBV12-4 and TRBJ2-1; TRBD1 is a possible D gene (5 bases). The V gene lost 1 base and the J gene lost 4 bases, with 14 bases spanning the gap. The CDR3 has 16 amino acids. The CDR3 coding sequence is TGTGCCAGCAGTTTAGAGTCTCGGACACCATACAATGAGCAGTTCTTC. This gives the protein CASSLESRTPYNEQFF.

This clonotype was seen many times. This chain links TRBV9 with TRBJ2-2; TRBD1 agrees at 8 bases. The V gene's germline CDR1 is SGDLS and CDR2 YYNGEE. V gave up 3 bases and J gave up 7 bases; unmatched junction bases: 8. CDR3 length equals 15 residues. The DNA of the CDR3 is TGTGCCAGCAGCGGACCCTTGACAGGGGTCGGGGAGCTGTTTTTT. Translation: CASSGPLTGVGELFF.

A word on this clonotype: A read error may explain this, as a much larger clone is one base away. The J gene is TRBJ2-6, the V gene TRBV5-1, with D possibly TRBD1 on 6 matching bases. The CDR3 runs 17 residues. The germline V gene encodes CDR1 SGHRS and CDR2 YFSETQ. CDR3 coding DNA: TGCGCCAGCAGCTCCGGGACAACGAGCTCTGGGACCAACGTCCTGACTTTC. Translating gives CASSSGTTSSGTNVLTF.

This clonotype was picked up a small number of times. The V and J genes are TRBV15 and TRBJ2-7; D perhaps matches TRBD1 (5 bases). The germline V and J ends were trimmed by 0 bases and 13 bases, with 16 bases remaining between them. Germline V gives CDR1 LNHNV, CDR2 YYDKDF (reference sequence). The CDR3 loop spans 13 amino acids. CDR3 protein: CATSREGQERYYF. CDR3 bases: TGTGCCACCAGCAGAGAGGGGCAGGAACGATACTACTTC.

The table lists this clonotype with a few counts. This chain connects TRBV28 to TRBJ2-7; 7 nucleotides align to TRBD1. The V gene end was trimmed by 6 bases and the J gene end by 4 bases; junction bases not matched to a gene: 12. Germline loops: CDR1 MDHEN, CDR2 SYDVKM. The CDR3 sequence is 15 residues long. The CDR3 sequence is CASRPDRSPSYEQYV. The CDR3 DNA sequence: TGTGCCAGCAGACCGGACAGGTCCCCTTCTTACGAGCAGTACGTC.

The rearrangement joins TRBV15 to TRBJ2-7; D unresolved. CDR1 is LNHNV, CDR2 YYDKDF, per germline (reference sequence). Trimming left V 1 base short and J 2 bases short, with 9 bases between. This CDR3 has 14 residues. As DNA, the CDR3 is TGTGCCACCAGCAGAGGTGGGGAACCCTACGAGCAGTACTTC. It encodes CATSRGGEPYEQYF. Variable domain in full (rest from reference TRBV15 and TRBJ2-7): DAMVIQNPRYQVTQFGKPVTLSCSQTLNHNVMYWYQQKSSQAPKLLFHYYDKDFNNEADTPDNFQSRRPNTSFCFLDIRSPGLGDTAMYLCATSRGGEPYEQYFGPGTRLTVT.

This chain uses TRBV12-3 or TRBV12-4 with TRBJ2-1; possible D gene TRBD2, 5 bases. V was pared by 6 bases and J by 3 bases, with 18 bases between. This CDR3 comprises 16 residues. CDR3 in DNA: TGTGCCAGCAGCCGCCAGCTGGGAGCCGGCTACAATGAGCAGTTCTTC. Residues: CASSRQLGAGYNEQFF.

This clonotype has more than one count but fewer than ten. This chain links TRBV18 with TRBJ2-7; 8 nucleotides match TRBD1. The CDR3 totals 16 residues. CDR1 is KGHSH and CDR2 is LQKENI in the germline V gene. V shed 1 base, J shed 2 bases, and the junction held 7 bases outside the gene matches. The CDR3 reads CASSPLIRGRAYEQYF. The DNA for the CDR3 is TGTGCCAGCTCACCACTGATCAGGGGGCGAGCCTACGAGCAGTACTTC.

The chain employs TRBV20-1 and TRBJ2-7; 10 bases align to TRBD1. The junction had 15 bases not matched to a gene; V was cut back by 7 bases and J by 6 bases. The CDR3 extends over 15 amino acids. Per germline, CDR1 DFQATT and CDR2 SNEGSKA (reference sequence). This chain's CDR3 is CSVGQGTGERAEQYV. The CDR3 nucleotides are TGCAGTGTGGGGCAGGGGACAGGGGAAAGGGCCGAGCAGTACGTC.

This clonotype was counted at least ten times. The genes are TRBV29-1 and TRBJ2-5; a weak D match, TRBD2 (5 bases). V was cut by 7 bases and J by 2 bases, with 14 bases left in between. Looked up from germline, CDR1 is SQVTM and CDR2 is ANQGSEA. This CDR3 spans 13 amino acids. The CDR3 nucleotides read TGCAGCGCTCCTCTAGGAGGACAAGAGACCCAGTACTTC. It codes for CSAPLGGQETQYF.

This clonotype has more than one count but fewer than ten. The chain combines TRBV11-2 with TRBJ2-5; the D gene is possibly TRBD1 (6 bases). V lost 9 bases to trimming and J lost 1 base, with 18 bases between them. Per germline, CDR1 SGHAT and CDR2 FQNNGV. The CDR3 is 15 residues long. In nucleotides, the CDR3 is TGTGCCAGTCATCCCCCAGGGGTCTTCCAAGAGACCCAGTACTTC. Protein sequence: CASHPPGVFQETQYF.

The table lists this clonotype with a few counts. This chain uses TRBV20-1 with TRBJ2-1, with D perhaps TRBD1 or TRBD2 (5 bases each). The germline V gene encodes CDR1 DFQATT and CDR2 SNEGSKA (reference sequence). The CDR3 extends over 17 amino acids. V lost 1 base, J lost 10 bases, and 26 bases lay in between. The CDR3 region is CSARGPPGPQSGEEQFF. As DNA, the CDR3 is TGCAGTGCTAGAGGCCCCCCGGGGCCCCAGAGTGGCGAAGAGCAGTTCTTC.

This clonotype was observed a handful of times. The chain uses TRBV20-1 and TRBJ2-3, with D perhaps matching TRBD1 or TRBD2 (5 bases each). The CDR3 runs to 15 residues. CDR1 DFQATT and CDR2 SNEGSKA come from the germline V gene (reference sequence). V lost 0 bases and J 5 bases, leaving 15 bases between the germline ends. The CDR3 DNA reads TGCAGTGCTAGAGAACGGGACCCGGCGATAGATACGCAGTATTTT. Translating gives CSARERDPAIDTQYF.

The sample holds a few counts of this clonotype. The rearrangement uses TRBV7-3 and TRBJ1-2; 7 bases line up with TRBD1. The germline V gene has CDR1 SGHTA and CDR2 FQGTGA. The CDR3 sequence is 16 residues long. Trimming cost V 3 bases and J 4 bases; bases outside gene matches: 11. The CDR3 loop reads CASSLKGQDNIYGYTF. In nucleotides, the CDR3 is TGTGCCAGCAGCTTGAAAGGACAGGATAACATCTATGGCTACACCTTC.

This clonotype was detected many times. The genes are TRBV2 and TRBJ1-2; perhaps TRBD1 as D (6 bases). Germline V CDR1 and CDR2: SNHLY, FYNNEI. V was pared by 4 bases and J by 3 bases, with 9 bases between. This CDR3 is 13 amino acids long. CDR3 loop: CASSAYRDYGYTF. Here the CDR3 DNA reads TGTGCCAGCAGTGCCTACAGGGACTATGGCTACACCTTC.

The rearrangement links TRBV20-1 to TRBJ2-3, with D maybe TRBD1 (5 bases). Between the trimmed V and J ends, which lost 0 bases and 5 bases, there was a span of 15 bases. This CDR3 is built from 15 residues. CDR1 DFQATT and CDR2 SNEGSKA come from the germline V gene (reference sequence). The CDR3 spells CSAREWRQLQDTQYF. In DNA form, the CDR3 reads TGCAGTGCTAGAGAGTGGAGACAGCTCCAAGATACGCAGTATTTT.